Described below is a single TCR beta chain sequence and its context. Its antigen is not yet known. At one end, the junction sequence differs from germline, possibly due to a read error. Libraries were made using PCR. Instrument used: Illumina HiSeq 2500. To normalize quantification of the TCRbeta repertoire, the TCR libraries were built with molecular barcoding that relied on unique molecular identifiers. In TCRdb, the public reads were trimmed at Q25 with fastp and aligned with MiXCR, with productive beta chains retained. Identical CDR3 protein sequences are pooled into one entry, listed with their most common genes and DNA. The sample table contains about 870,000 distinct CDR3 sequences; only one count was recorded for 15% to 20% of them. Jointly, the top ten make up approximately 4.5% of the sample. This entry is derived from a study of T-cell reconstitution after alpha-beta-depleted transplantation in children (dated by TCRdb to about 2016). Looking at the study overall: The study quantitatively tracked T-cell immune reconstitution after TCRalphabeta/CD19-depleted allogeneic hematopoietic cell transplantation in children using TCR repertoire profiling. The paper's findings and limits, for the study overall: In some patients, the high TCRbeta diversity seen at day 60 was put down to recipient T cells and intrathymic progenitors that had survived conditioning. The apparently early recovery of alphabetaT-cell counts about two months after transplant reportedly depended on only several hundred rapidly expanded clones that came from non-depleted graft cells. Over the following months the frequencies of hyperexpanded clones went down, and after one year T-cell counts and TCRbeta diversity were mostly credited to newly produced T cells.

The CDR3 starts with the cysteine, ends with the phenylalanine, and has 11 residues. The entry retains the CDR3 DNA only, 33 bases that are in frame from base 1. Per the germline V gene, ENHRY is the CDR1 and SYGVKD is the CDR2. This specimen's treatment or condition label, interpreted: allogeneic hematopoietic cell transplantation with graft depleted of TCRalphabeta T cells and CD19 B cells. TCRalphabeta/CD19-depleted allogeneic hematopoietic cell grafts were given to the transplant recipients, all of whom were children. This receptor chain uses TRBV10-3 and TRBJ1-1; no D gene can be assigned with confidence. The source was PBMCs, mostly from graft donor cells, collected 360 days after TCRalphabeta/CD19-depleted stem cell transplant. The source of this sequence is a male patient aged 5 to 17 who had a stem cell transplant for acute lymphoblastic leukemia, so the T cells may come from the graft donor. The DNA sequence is TGTGCCATCAGTGAGAACAGTGAAGCTTTCTTT. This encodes CAISENSEAFF.